This T cell receptor (beta chain) came from a study of blood T cell repertoires in COVID-19. Study background: The analysed material was cDNA or gDNA that came from T cells, B-cell-depleted T cells, or PBMCs.

Per the original data handling: By means of reference gene primer amplification, nucleated cell counts were estimated. Clones were sequenced by immunoSEQ multiplex PCR, and TCRdb holds only the in-frame ones, with some missing. V, J and clone size are those of that table, while D and trimming were read from the DNA. The data contain approximately 220,000 clones, around 87% of them seen just once; the ten biggest clones take up under 3.5%. The sample holds one count of this clone. CDR3 length: 19 residues. J gave up 3 bases and V 0 bases, and 17 bases lay outside the gene matches. V is TRBV5-3 and J is TRBJ2-7; 8 nucleotides match TRBD2. TRBV5-3 belongs to the ORF category, with a function that is uncertain. This TCR derives from a young woman in a cohort exposed to, infected with or recovered from COVID-19 (not recorded which). The specimen sequenced was PBMCs or T cells enriched from blood (not recorded which). The CDR3 region is CARSLGLGGAALIVYEQYF. DNA of the CDR3: TGTGCCAGAAGCTTGGGGCTCGGGGGGGCTGCCCTTATTGTCTACGAGCAGTACTTC.